The 10 T cell receptor beta chains below all came from one sample that was sequenced in a study of T-cell reconstitution after alpha-beta-depleted transplantation in children. Using unique molecular identifiers, the investigators prepared the TCRbeta library. TCRdb recomputed calls from the PCR reads with MiXCR, one row per CDR3 protein. The sample includes 200,000 or so distinct CDR3 sequences, 5% to 6.5% of them seen just once. The sample here was PBMCs, taken before TCRalphabeta/CD19-depleted stem cell transplant. The receptors were gathered from a girl in the first two years of life with combined immunodeficiency, due to receive a stem cell transplant.

For this clonotype: A clone one base away is much larger, so this may be a read error. V gene TRBV29-1 combines with J gene TRBJ2-4; TRBD1 aligns across 8 bases. The V gene's germline CDR1 is SQVTM and CDR2 ANQGSEA. The CDR3 length is 15 residues. The CDR3, as DNA: TGCAGCGCTGAAAGCAGGGGGCGACTCAAAAACATTCAGTACTTC. It is translated as CSAESRGRLKNIQYF.

This clonotype was counted many times. The V gene is TRBV7-9, the J gene TRBJ2-7, with D perhaps matching TRBD2 (5 bases). The CDR3 sequence is 14 residues long. With 5 bases removed from V and 4 bases from J, the gap between germline ends came to 15 bases. Germline CDR1 is SEHNR and CDR2 is FQNEAQ (reference sequence). CDR3 nucleotides: TGTGCCAGCAGCCTGGAGGTCAGATGGTACGAGCAGTACTTC. This translates into CASSLEVRWYEQYF.

This clonotype was seen repeatedly, ten times or more. The chain couples TRBV4-3 to TRBJ2-7; 15 positions match TRBD2. The length of the CDR3 is 18 residues. V trimming: 4 bases; J trimming: 3 bases; junction bases outside the gene matches: 10. Germline loops: CDR1 LGHNA, CDR2 YSLEER. The CDR3 sequence is CASSLGLAGGPSVYEQYF. In DNA, the CDR3 is TGCGCCAGCAGCCTAGGACTAGCGGGAGGGCCCTCTGTCTACGAGCAGTACTTC.

This clonotype has more than one count but fewer than ten. The chain has TRBV4-3 and TRBJ2-7; 12 nucleotides agree with TRBD2. Germline trimming cut 0 bases from V and 3 bases from J; bases unmatched to any gene: 3. CDR1 is LGHNA and CDR2 is YSLEER in the germline V gene. CDR3 size: 16 residues. CDR3 protein: CASSQERGLAGYEQYF. The CDR3 DNA reads TGCGCCAGCAGCCAAGAGAGGGGACTAGCGGGCTACGAGCAGTACTTC.

The sample holds many counts of this clonotype. J is TRBJ2-3 and V is TRBV27; 8 nucleotides match TRBD1. CDR3 length: 14 amino acids. The germline gives CDR1 MNHEY, CDR2 SMNVEV (reference sequence). V lost 6 bases, J lost 1 base, and 3 bases stayed unmatched. In DNA form, the CDR3 reads TGTGCCAGCAGCCAGGGGGCAGGCACAGATACGCAGTATTTT. This codes for CASSQGAGTDTQYF.

This clonotype has at least ten counts. J is TRBJ2-1 and V is TRBV29-1; D call uncertain. This CDR3 is 15 amino acids long. Trimming removed 4 bases at V and 0 bases at J, with 13 bases between. The germline V gene encodes CDR1 SQVTM and CDR2 ANQGSEA. CDR3 sequence: CSVVPFQSSYNEQFF. In nucleotides, the CDR3 is TGCAGCGTTGTGCCCTTCCAAAGCTCCTACAATGAGCAGTTCTTC.

This clonotype was detected ten times or more. Since the CDR3 does not end with the conserved phenylalanine or tryptophan, this likely comes from a read error. Because the CDR3's place on the DNA is in doubt, the DNA is left out and the CDR3 is given as listed by TCRdb. V is TRBV12-3 or TRBV12-4 and J is TRBJ1-2. The CDR3 is 8 residues long, ends included. The CDR3 reads CASSLGPL.

This clonotype was counted ten times or more. V usage is TRBV21-1 and J usage is TRBJ1-3; TRBD1 was called by the table and not checked on the DNA. TRBV21-1 is noted as a pseudogene. There are 16 residues in the CDR3. The CDR3 DNA reads TGTGCCAGCAGCAAGGCCGAAGGGGCAGCTGGAAACACCATATATTTT. Its protein is CASSKAEGAAGNTIYF.

This clonotype was recorded at least ten times. V gene TRBV15 combines with J gene TRBJ2-2; maybe TRBD2 (6 bases). Trimming removed 0 bases at V and 3 bases at J, with 14 bases between. The CDR3 has 17 amino acids. Germline V gives CDR1 LNHNV, CDR2 YYDKDF (reference sequence). CDR3 bases: TGTGCCACCAGCAGAGAAAGGGTCGGACTATACACCGGGGAGCTGTTTTTT. This translates into CATSRERVGLYTGELFF. The full variable domain, in which reference TRBV15 and TRBJ2-2 provide the parts outside the CDR3, is DAMVIQNPRYQVTQFGKPVTLSCSQTLNHNVMYWYQQKSSQAPKLLFHYYDKDFNNEADTPDNFQSRRPNTSFCFLDIRSPGLGDTAMYLCATSRERVGLYTGELFFGEGSRLTVL.

Note on this clonotype: A much larger clone sits a single nucleotide away, making a read error possible. The final CDR3 position lacks the conserved phenylalanine or tryptophan, pointing to a likely read error. The V call is TRBV3-1, the J call TRBJ1-1; possibly TRBD1 for D (5 bases). Germline V gene lookup returns CDR1 LGHDT and CDR2 YNNKEL (reference sequence). The CDR3 consists of 15 residues. Trimming removed 3 bases from V and 8 bases from J, with 19 bases in between. The CDR3: CASSQGLQWGAEAFI. The CDR3, as DNA: TGTGCCAGCAGCCAGGGGCTACAATGGGGTGCCGAAGCTTTCATT.